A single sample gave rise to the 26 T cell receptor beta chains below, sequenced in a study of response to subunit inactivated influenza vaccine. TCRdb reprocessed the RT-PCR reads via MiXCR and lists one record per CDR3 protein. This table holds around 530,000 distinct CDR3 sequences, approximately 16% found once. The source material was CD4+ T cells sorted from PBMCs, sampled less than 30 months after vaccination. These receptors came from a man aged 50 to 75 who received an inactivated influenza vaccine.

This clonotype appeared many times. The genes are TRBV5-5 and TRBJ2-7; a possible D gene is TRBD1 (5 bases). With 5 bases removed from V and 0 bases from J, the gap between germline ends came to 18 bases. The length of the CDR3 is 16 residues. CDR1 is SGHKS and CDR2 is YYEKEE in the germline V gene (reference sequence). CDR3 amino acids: CASSYLPDISSYEQYF. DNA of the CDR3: TGTGCCAGCAGTTACCTCCCGGACATTAGCTCCTACGAGCAGTACTTC.

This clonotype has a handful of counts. In DNA, the CDR3 is TGCAGTGCTAGCAGGGTGGGGTACAATGAGCAGTTCTTC. This encodes CSASRVGYNEQFF. The chain joins TRBV20-1 to TRBJ2-1; maybe TRBD1 (5 bases). The germline CDR1 and CDR2 sequences are DFQATT and SNEGSKA (reference sequence). CDR3 length: 13 residues. V dropped 3 bases and J dropped 4 bases, with 10 bases sitting between them.

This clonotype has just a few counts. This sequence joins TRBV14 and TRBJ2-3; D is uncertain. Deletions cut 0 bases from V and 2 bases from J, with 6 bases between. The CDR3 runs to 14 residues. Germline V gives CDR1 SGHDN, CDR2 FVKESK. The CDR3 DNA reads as TGTGCCAGCAGCCAAGAGACCTTCACAGATACGCAGTATTTT. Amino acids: CASSQETFTDTQYF.

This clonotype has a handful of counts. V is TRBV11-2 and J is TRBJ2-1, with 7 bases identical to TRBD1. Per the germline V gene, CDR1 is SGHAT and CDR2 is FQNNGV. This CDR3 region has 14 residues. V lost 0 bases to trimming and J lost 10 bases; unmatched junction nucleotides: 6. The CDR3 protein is CASSLDRRGWEQFF. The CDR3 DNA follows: TGTGCCAGCAGCTTAGACCGCAGGGGGTGGGAGCAGTTCTTC.

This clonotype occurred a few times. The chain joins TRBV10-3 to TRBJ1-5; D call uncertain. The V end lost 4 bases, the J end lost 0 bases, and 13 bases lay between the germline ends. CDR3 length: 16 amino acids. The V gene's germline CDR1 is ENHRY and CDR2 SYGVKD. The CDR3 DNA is TGTGCCATCAGTGCGGCGGAACTTAATAGCAATCAGCCCCAGCATTTT. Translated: CAISAAELNSNQPQHF.

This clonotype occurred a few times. CDR3 sequence: CSARDLGGQETQYF. CDR3 DNA: TGCAGTGCTAGAGATCTGGGCGGACAAGAGACCCAGTACTTC. The chain carries TRBV20-1 and TRBJ2-5; D ambiguous. Trimming removed 0 bases from V and 2 bases from J, with 10 bases in between. This CDR3 contains 14 residues. The germline CDR1 and CDR2 sequences are DFQATT and SNEGSKA (reference sequence).

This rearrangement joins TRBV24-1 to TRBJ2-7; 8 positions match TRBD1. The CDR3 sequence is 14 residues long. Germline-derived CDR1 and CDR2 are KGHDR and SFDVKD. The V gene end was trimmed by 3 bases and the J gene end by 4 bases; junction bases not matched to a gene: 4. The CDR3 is CATSDPRGRYEQYF. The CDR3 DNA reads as TGTGCCACCAGTGATCCCAGGGGGCGATACGAGCAGTACTTC.

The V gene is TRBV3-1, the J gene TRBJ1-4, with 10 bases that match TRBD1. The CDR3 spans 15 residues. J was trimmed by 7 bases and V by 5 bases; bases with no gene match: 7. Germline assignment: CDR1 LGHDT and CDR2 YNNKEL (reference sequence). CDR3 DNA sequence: TGTGCCAGCAGCGCGCGGACAGGGGGAGGTGAAAAACTGTTTTTT. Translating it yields CASSARTGGGEKLFF.

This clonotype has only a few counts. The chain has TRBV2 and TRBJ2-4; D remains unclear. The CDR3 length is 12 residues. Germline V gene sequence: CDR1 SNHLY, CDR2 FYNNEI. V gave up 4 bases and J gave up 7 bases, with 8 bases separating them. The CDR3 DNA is TGTGCCAGCAGTGGGACGTGGAACATTCAGTACTTC. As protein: CASSGTWNIQYF.

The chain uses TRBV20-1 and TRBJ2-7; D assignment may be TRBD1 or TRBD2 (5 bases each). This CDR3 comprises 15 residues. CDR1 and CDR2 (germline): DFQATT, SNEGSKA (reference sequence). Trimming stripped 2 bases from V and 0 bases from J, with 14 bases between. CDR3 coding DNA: TGCAGTGCTAGATCCTCGGGGCTGTTCTCCTACGAGCAGTACTTC. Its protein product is CSARSSGLFSYEQYF.

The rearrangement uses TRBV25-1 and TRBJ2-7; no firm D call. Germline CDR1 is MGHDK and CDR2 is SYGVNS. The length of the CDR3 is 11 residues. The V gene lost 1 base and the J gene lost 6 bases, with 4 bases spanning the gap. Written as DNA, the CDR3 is TGTGCCAGCAGTGAATTAGTCGAGCAGTACTTC. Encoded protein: CASSELVEQYF.

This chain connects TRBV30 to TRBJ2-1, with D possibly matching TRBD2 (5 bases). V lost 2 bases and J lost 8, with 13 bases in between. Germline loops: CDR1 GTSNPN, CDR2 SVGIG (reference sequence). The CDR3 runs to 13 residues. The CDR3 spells CAWSPALAHEQFF. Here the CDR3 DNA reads TGTGCCTGGAGTCCGGCCCTAGCACATGAGCAGTTCTTC. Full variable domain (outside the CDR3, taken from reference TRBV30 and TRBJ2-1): SQTIHQWPATLVQPVGSPLSLECTVEGTSNPNLYWYRQAAGRGLQLLFYSVGIGQISSEVPQNLSASRPQDRQFILSSKKLLLSDSGFYLCAWSPALAHEQFFGPGTRLTVL.

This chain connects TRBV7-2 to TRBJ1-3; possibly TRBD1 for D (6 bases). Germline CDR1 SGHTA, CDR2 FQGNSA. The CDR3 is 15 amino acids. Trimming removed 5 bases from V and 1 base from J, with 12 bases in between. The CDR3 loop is CASSPSGASGNTIYF. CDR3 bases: TGTGCCAGCAGCCCCTCAGGGGCGTCTGGAAACACCATATATTTT.

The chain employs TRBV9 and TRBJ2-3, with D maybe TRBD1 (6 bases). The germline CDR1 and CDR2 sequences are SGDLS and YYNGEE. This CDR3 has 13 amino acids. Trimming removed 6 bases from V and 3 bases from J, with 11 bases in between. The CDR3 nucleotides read TGTGCCAGCAATTACAGGGCAACAGATACGCAGTATTTT. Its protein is CASNYRATDTQYF.

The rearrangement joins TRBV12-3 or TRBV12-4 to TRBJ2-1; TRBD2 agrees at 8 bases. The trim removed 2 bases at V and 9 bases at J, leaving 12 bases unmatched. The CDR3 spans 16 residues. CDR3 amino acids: CASSLRAGGVSGEQFF. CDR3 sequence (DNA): TGTGCCAGCAGTTTAAGGGCGGGGGGCGTGTCGGGTGAGCAGTTCTTC.

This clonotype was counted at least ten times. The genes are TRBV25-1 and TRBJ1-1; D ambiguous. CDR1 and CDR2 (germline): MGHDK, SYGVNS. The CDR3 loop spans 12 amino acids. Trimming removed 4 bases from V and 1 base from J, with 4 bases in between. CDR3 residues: CASSGRNTEAFF. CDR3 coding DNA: TGTGCCAGCAGTGGGCGGAACACTGAAGCTTTCTTT.

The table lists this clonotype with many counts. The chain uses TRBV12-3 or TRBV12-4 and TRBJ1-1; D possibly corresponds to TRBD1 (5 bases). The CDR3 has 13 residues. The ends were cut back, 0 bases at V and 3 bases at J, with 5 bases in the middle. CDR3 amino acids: CASSLAGDTEAFF. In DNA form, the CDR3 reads TGTGCCAGCAGTTTAGCAGGGGACACTGAAGCTTTCTTT.

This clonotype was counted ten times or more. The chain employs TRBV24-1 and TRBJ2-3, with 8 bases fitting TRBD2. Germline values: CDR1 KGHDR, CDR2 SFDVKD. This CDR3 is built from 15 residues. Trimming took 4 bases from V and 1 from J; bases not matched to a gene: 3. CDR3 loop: CATSEVTSGTDTQYF. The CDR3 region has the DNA TGTGCCACCAGTGAGGTGACTAGCGGCACAGATACGCAGTATTTT.

CDR3 nucleotides: TGTGCCAGCAGCCAGGGCCCCGGATACACAGATACGCAGTATTTT. Residues: CASSQGPGYTDTQYF. The rearrangement joins TRBV3-1 to TRBJ2-3; D is undetermined. The V end was cut by 3 bases, the J end by 2 bases, with 12 bases between. CDR1 LGHDT and CDR2 YNNKEL come from the germline V gene (reference sequence). This CDR3 has 15 residues.

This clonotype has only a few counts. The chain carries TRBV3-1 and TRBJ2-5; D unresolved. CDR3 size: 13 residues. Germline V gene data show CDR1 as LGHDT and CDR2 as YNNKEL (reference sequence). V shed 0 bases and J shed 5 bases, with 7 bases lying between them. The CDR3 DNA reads TGTGCCAGCAGCCAAGACATCCTCGAGACCCAGTACTTC. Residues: CASSQDILETQYF.

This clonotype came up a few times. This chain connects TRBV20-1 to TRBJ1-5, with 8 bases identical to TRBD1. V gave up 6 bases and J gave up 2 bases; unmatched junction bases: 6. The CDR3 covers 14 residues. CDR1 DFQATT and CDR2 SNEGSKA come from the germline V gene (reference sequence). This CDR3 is CSAARGLGNQPQHF. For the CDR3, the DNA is TGCAGTGCAGCCAGGGGGCTGGGCAATCAGCCCCAGCATTTT.

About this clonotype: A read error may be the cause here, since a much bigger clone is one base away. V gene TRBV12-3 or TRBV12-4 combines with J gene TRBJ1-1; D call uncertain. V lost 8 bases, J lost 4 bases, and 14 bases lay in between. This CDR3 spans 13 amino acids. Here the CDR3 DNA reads TGTGCCAGCGGCAGAGGGAGTATCACTGAAGCTTTCTTT. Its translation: CASGRGSITEAFF.

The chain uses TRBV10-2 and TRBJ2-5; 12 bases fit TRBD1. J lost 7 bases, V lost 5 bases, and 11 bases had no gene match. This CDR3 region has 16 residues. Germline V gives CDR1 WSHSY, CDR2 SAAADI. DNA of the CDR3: TGCGCCAGCAGTACCGCGGGACAGGGGGCGCGTACGACCCAGTACTTC. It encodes CASSTAGQGARTTQYF.

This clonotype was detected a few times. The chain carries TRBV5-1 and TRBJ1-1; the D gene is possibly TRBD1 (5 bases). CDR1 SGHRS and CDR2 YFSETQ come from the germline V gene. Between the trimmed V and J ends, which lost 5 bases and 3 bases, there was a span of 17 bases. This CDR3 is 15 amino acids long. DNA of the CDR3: TGCGCCAGCAGTCCTGGGGCACGGGTTGACACTGAAGCTTTCTTT. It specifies CASSPGARVDTEAFF.

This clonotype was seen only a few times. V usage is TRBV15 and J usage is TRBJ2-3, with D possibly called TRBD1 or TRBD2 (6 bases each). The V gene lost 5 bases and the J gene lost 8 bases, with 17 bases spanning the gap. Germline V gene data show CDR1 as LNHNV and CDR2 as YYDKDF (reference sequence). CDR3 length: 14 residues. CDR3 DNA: TGTGCCACCAGCGTAAACAGGGCCGGGGGTACGCAGTATTTT. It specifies CATSVNRAGGTQYF.

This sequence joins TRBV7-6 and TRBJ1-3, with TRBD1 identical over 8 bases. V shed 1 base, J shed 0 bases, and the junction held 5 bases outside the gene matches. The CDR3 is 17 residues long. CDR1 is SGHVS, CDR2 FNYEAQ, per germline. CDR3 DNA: TGTGCCAGCAGCTTAGAACAGGGGGGGCCCTCTGGAAACACCATATATTTT. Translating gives CASSLEQGGPSGNTIYF.